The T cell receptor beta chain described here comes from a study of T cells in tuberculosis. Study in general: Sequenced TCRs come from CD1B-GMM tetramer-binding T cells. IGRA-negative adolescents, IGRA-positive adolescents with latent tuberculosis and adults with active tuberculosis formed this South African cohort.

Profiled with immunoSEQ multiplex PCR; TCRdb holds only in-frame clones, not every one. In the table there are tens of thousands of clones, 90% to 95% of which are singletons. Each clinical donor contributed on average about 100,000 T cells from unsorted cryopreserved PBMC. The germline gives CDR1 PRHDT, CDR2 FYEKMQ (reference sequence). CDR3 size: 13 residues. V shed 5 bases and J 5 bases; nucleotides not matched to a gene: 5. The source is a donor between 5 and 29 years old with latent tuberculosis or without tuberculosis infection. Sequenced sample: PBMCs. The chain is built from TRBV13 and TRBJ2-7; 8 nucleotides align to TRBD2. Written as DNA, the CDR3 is TGTGCCAGCAGCACGGGAGGGGATAACGAGCAGTACTTC. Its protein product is CASSTGGDNEQYF.